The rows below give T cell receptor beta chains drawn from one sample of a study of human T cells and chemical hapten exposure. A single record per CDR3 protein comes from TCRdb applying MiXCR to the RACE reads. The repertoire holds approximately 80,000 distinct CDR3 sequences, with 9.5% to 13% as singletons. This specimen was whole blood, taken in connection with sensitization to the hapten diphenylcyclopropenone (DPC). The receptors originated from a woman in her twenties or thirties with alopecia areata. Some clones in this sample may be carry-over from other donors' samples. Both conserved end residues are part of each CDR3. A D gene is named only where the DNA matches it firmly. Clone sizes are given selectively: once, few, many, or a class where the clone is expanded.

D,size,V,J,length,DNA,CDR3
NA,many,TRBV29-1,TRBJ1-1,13,TGCAGCGTTGCACGGAGCCGGTACACTGAAGCTTTCTTT,CSVARSRYTEAFF
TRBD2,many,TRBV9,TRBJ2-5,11,TGTGCCAGCGGGAGGGAAGAGACCCAGTACTTC,CASGREETQYF
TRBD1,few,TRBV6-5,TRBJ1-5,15,TGTGCCAGCAGGCCTAGACAGGGTTACGATCAGCCCCAGCATTTT,CASRPRQGYDQPQHF
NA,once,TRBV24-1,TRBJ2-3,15,TGTGCCACCAGTAACCATAAGGAGCGCACAGATACGCAGTATTTT,CATSNHKERTDTQYF
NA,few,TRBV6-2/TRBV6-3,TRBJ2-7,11,TGTGCCAGCACCCGGGGCCACGAGCAGTACTTC,CASTRGHEQYF
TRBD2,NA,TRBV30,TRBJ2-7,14,TGTGCCTGGAGACCGCTAGCGGGAGACCACGAGCAGTACTTC,CAWRPLAGDHEQYF
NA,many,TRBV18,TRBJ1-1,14,TGTGCCAGCTCACCACCCAGCCGGGATTCTGAAGCTTTCTTT,CASSPPSRDSEAFF
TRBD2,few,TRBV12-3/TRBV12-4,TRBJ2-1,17,TGTGCCAGCATCCGGGGGGCTAGCGGGAGCCCCTACAATGAGCAGTTCTTC,CASIRGASGSPYNEQFF
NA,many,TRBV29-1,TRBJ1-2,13,TGCAGCGTTGGGTATAGACAGTTCTATGGCTACACCTTC,CSVGYRQFYGYTF
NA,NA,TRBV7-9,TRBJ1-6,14,TGTGCCAGCAGCCAAACAGGGTTCAATTCACCCCTCCACTTT,CASSQTGFNSPLHF
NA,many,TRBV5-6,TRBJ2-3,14,TGTGCCAGCAGCTTTGGAGTAAACCCAGATACGCAGTATTTT,CASSFGVNPDTQYF
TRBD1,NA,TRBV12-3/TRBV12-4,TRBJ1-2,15,TGTGCCAGCAGTCCGGGACAGGGAATCAACTATGGCTACACCTTC,CASSPGQGINYGYTF
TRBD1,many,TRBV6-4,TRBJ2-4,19,TGTGCCAGCAGCCACCGGGGACAGGGGAGGGGGTCGGGCAAAAACATTCAGTACTTC,CASSHRGQGRGSGKNIQYF
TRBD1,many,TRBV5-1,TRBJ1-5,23,TGCGCCAGCAGCCCACGCCATGGACAGGGTTCGACCAATCCGACCCAAGGCAATCAGCCCCAGCATTTT,CASSPRHGQGSTNPTQGNQPQHF
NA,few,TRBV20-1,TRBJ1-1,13,TGCAGTGCCACGGGACCAATGAACACTGAAGCTTTCTTT,CSATGPMNTEAFF
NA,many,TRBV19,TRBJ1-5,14,TGTGCCAGTAGGTGGGGAGATAGCAATCAGCCCCAGCATTTT,CASRWGDSNQPQHF
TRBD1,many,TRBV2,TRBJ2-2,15,TGTGCCAGCAGCTCCGGGACAGGGAGGACCGGGGAGCTGTTTTTT,CASSSGTGRTGELFF
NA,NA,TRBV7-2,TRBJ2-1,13,TGTGCCAGCAGCCTACAGGGGGAGGGTGAGCAGTTCTTC,CASSLQGEGEQFF
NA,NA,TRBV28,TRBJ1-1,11,TGTGCCAGCAGTTCCCCCCTCGGAGCTTTCTTT,CASSSPLGAFF
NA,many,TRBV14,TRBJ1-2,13,TGTGCCAGCAGCCAAGTACGCCAGGGGGGCTACACCTTC,CASSQVRQGGYTF
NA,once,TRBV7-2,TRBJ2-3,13,TGTGCCAGCAGCTTATCAACAGTCGGTACGCAGTATTTT,CASSLSTVGTQYF
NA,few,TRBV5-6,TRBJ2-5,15,TGTGCCAGCAGCTCGCCATGGACAAGCGAAGAGACCCAGTACTTC,CASSSPWTSEETQYF
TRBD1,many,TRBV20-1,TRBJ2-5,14,TGCAGTGCAAGACAGGGGATATCTCAAGAGACCCAGTACTTC,CSARQGISQETQYF
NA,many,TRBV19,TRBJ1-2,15,TGTGCCAGTAGTAAGAAACGATCATCGGGATATGGCTACACCTTC,CASSKKRSSGYGYTF
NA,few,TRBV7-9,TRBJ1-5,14,TGTGCCAGCAGCGAAGGAACACGCGATCAGCCCCAGCATTTT,CASSEGTRDQPQHF
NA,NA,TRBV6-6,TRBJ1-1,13,TGCACCAGCAGTCGGGACGGGAGCACTGAAGCTTTCTTT,CTSSRDGSTEAFF
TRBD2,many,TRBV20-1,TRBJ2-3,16,TGCAGTGCTAGAGGGGGGAGCGGGAGGCTCACAGATACGCAGTATTTT,CSARGGSGRLTDTQYF
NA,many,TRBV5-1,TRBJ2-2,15,TGCGCCAGCAGAACCACCCCAGGGAACGCCGGGGAGCTGTTTTTT,CASRTTPGNAGELFF
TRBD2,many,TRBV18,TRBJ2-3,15,TGTGCCAGCTCACCATTGAAACTAGCGAGCGGTACGCAGTATTTT,CASSPLKLASGTQYF
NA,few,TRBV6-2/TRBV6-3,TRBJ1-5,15,TGTGCCAGCAGTAACGCGGGCACCTTCAATCAGCCCCAGCATTTT,CASSNAGTFNQPQHF
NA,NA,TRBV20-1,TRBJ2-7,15,TGCAGTGCTTACTCCTTAAGTAGGAGTTCCTACGAGCAGTACTTC,CSAYSLSRSSYEQYF
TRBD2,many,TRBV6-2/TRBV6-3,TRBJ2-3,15,TGTGCCAGCAGTCCATGGACTAGGAACACAGATACGCAGTATTTT,CASSPWTRNTDTQYF
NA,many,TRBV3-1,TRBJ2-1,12,TGTGCCAGCAGCCAAGTTGGTGGTGAGCAGTTCTTC,CASSQVGGEQFF
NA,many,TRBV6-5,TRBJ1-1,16,TGTGCCAGCAGTTTTTACGGGGGAGCGGGTGGGACTGAAGCTTTCTTT,CASSFYGGAGGTEAFF
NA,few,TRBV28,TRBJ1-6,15,TGTGCCAGCACCCTAGGGACCGCTGGTGGTTCACCCCTCCACTTT,CASTLGTAGGSPLHF
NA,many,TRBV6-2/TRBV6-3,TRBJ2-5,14,TGTGCCAGCAGTTACCAGGGGACTCAAGAGACCCAGTACTTC,CASSYQGTQETQYF
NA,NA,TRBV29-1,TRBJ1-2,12,TGCAGCGCTGAAACAGGAGTCTATGGCTACACCTTC,CSAETGVYGYTF
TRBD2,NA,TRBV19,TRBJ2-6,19,TGTGCCAGTAGTATAGCTAGAGCGGGAGGGACCTCTGGGGCCAACGTCCTGACTTTC,CASSIARAGGTSGANVLTF
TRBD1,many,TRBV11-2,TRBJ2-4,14,TGTGCCAGCAGCCCCCAGGGGGCAAGTAACATTCAGTACTTC,CASSPQGASNIQYF
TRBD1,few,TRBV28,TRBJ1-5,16,TGTGCCAGCAGCCAGGACAGGGCAAAACTCAATCAGCCCCAGCATTTT,CASSQDRAKLNQPQHF
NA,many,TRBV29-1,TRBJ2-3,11,TGCAGCGGGCAGGGAGAAGATACGCAGTATTTT,CSGQGEDTQYF
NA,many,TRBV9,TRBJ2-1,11,TGTGCCAGCAGTGCCGGGATCGAGCAGTTCTTC,CASSAGIEQFF